The text below deals with one T cell receptor beta chain. Trimming shortened V by 0 bases and J by 4 bases, and 8 bases separated the two germline ends. CDR1 is SGDLS, CDR2 YYNGEE, per germline. The CDR3 is 14 amino acids. Measured with immunoSEQ multiplex PCR; TCRdb has only the in-frame clones, and not every one. The table records tens of thousands of clones, around 91% of them present only once. These data belong to a study of T cell responses to AZD1222 COVID-19 vaccine. The rearrangement links TRBV9 to TRBJ1-3; D remains ambiguous. This specimen consisted of peripheral blood, obtained on day 0 of AZD1222 vaccination. This receptor was taken from an adult in good health. The CDR3 sequence: CASSVASGGNTIYF. Written as DNA, the CDR3 is TGTGCCAGCAGCGTAGCGTCGGGAGGAAACACCATATATTTT.